These T cell receptor beta chains were read from a single sample in a study of blood T cell repertoires in COVID-19. Here immunoSEQ multiplex PCR was the method, and the copy in TCRdb shows in-frame clones only, minus some. The profile covers some 310,000 clones, with about 90% appearing a single time and less than 3% taken by the ten largest. The source material was peripheral blood. These receptors originate from a woman aged 25 to 39 with COVID-19, enrolled during active disease. The CDR3 runs from the conserved cysteine through the conserved F or W. A D gene is named only where the DNA matches it firmly. Expanded clones get a size class; other rows say once, few or many, or leave the size out.

j_call d_call v_call clone_size cdr3_aa cdr3_nt
TRBJ2-3 TRBD2 TRBV19 NA CASSSGTSGIGAHTDTQYF TGTGCCAGTAGTTCAGGGACTAGCGGGATAGGGGCCCACACAGATACGCAGTATTTT
TRBJ1-2 NA TRBV6-2/TRBV6-3 NA CASSSQVPRAYGYTF TGTGCCAGCAGTTCCCAGGTTCCGCGAGCTTATGGCTACACCTTC
TRBJ2-1 TRBD2 TRBV19 NA CASSIGLAGGSYNEQFF TGTGCCAGTAGTATAGGACTAGCGGGAGGGTCCTACAATGAGCAGTTCTTC
TRBJ2-2 TRBD2 TRBV11-2 NA CASSLGLAGVANTGELFF TGTGCCAGCAGCTTGGGACTAGCGGGAGTAGCGAACACCGGGGAGCTGTTTTTT
TRBJ2-2 TRBD2 TRBV4-1 NA CASSHPGTSGSVTGELFF TGCGCCAGCAGCCACCCCGGGACTAGCGGGAGTGTCACCGGGGAGCTGTTTTTT
TRBJ1-2 NA TRBV7-3 once CASSQARGLNYGYTF TGTGCCAGCAGCCAAGCCAGGGGTCTTAACTATGGCTACACCTTC
TRBJ1-1 NA TRBV9 NA CASSVAGGLEAFF TGTGCCAGCAGCGTAGCCGGGGGTCTTGAAGCTTTCTTT
TRBJ1-1 NA TRBV9 once CASSKTADTEAFF TGTGCCAGCAGCAAGACTGCGGACACTGAAGCTTTCTTT
TRBJ2-5 TRBD1 TRBV5-6 NA CASSQLGLTGDLQETQYF TGTGCCAGCAGCCAGCTAGGCCTGACAGGGGACTTACAAGAGACCCAGTACTTC
TRBJ1-3 TRBD1 TRBV29-1 NA CSVETGQGEAGNTIYF TGCAGCGTTGAAACGGGACAGGGGGAAGCTGGAAACACCATATATTTT
TRBJ1-3 NA TRBV5-4 NA CASSFDGGKGSGNTIYF TGTGCCAGCAGCTTCGACGGGGGAAAGGGCTCTGGAAACACCATATATTTT
TRBJ1-2 NA TRBV3-1/TRBV3-2 NA CASSQEATGANYGYTF TGTGCCAGCAGCCAAGAGGCGACAGGAGCCAACTATGGCTACACCTTC
TRBJ2-5 NA TRBV18 NA CASSPEAGVLWGTQYF TGTGCCAGCTCACCAGAGGCAGGGGTCCTTTGGGGGACCCAGTACTTC
TRBJ2-1 NA TRBV18 NA CASSPGGGPYNEQFF TGTGCCAGCTCACCAGGGGGGGGGCCCTACAATGAGCAGTTCTTC
TRBJ1-3 NA TRBV18 NA CASSPERLTVSGNTIYF TGTGCCAGCTCACCCGAACGACTGACAGTCTCTGGAAACACCATATATTTT
TRBJ2-6 NA TRBV5-1 few CASSATGANVLTF TGCGCCAGCAGTGCTACTGGGGCCAACGTCCTGACTTTC
TRBJ1-1 NA TRBV18 NA CASSPSGNSNTEAFF TGTGCCAGCTCACCCTCCGGGAATTCGAACACTGAAGCTTTCTTT
TRBJ2-7 TRBD2 TRBV4-2 NA CASSQVSSGSSYEQYF TGTGCCAGCAGCCAAGTGTCGAGCGGGAGCTCCTACGAGCAGTACTTC
TRBJ1-5 NA TRBV30 NA CAWSIASNQPQHF TGTGCCTGGAGTATAGCTAGCAATCAGCCCCAGCATTTT
TRBJ2-6 NA TRBV7-9 NA CASSLSYRTALSGANVLTF TGTGCCAGCAGCTTATCTTACCGGACAGCTCTCTCTGGGGCCAACGTCCTGACTTTC
TRBJ1-5 NA TRBV19 NA CASQRRDQPQHF TGTGCCAGCCAACGTCGGGATCAGCCCCAGCATTTT
TRBJ1-1 TRBD1 TRBV10-3 few CAIRQGENTEAFF TGTGCCATCAGGCAGGGGGAGAACACTGAAGCTTTCTTT
TRBJ2-3 TRBD1 TRBV7-8 NA CASSFPQGPDTQYF TGTGCCAGCAGCTTTCCACAGGGGCCAGATACGCAGTATTTT
TRBJ1-1 TRBD1 TRBV10-1 NA CASSPGGASDTEAFF TGCGCCAGCAGTCCAGGGGGCGCGTCGGACACTGAAGCTTTCTTT
TRBJ2-7 NA TRBV27 NA CASRQGISSYEQYF TGTGCCAGCCGGCAGGGGATTTCTTCCTACGAGCAGTACTTC
TRBJ2-1 TRBD2 TRBV30 NA CAWSQLGLVHEQFF TGTGCCTGGAGTCAATTAGGACTAGTTCATGAGCAGTTCTTC
TRBJ2-3 TRBD2 TRBV15 NA CATSRDYGTSGSDTQYF TGTGCCACCAGCAGAGATTACGGGACTAGCGGCTCAGATACGCAGTATTTT
TRBJ2-5 NA TRBV12-3/TRBV12-4 NA CASSLGGGKTQYF TGTGCCAGCAGTTTGGGGGGTGGGAAGACCCAGTACTTC
TRBJ1-4 NA TRBV7-9 NA CASSPGLGHNEKLFF TGTGCCAGCAGTCCAGGTCTCGGACATAATGAAAAACTGTTTTTT
TRBJ2-5 TRBD2 TRBV2 NA CASSEAGRTSGSRMETQYF TGTGCCAGCAGTGAAGCTGGAAGGACTAGCGGGAGCAGGATGGAGACCCAGTACTTC
TRBJ2-7 TRBD2 TRBV3-1/TRBV3-2 NA CASSQEALAGGPSGDEQYF TGTGCCAGCAGCCAAGAAGCTCTAGCGGGAGGGCCCTCAGGGGACGAGCAGTACTTC
TRBJ2-1 NA TRBV24-1 NA CATSDFRGNEQFF TGTGCCACCAGTGATTTCCGGGGTAATGAGCAGTTCTTC
TRBJ2-2 TRBD2 TRBV5-4 NA CASSSGLAGNTGELFF TGTGCCAGCAGCTCGGGACTAGCCGGGAACACCGGGGAGCTGTTTTTT
TRBJ1-5 NA TRBV7-9 NA CASSLGFRPQHF TGTGCCAGCAGCTTAGGGTTTAGGCCCCAGCATTTT
TRBJ2-3 NA TRBV2 NA CASRENTDTQYF TGTGCCAGCAGGGAGAATACAGATACGCAGTATTTT
TRBJ1-6 NA TRBV27 few CASRRTALRSPLHF TGTGCCAGCAGACGGACAGCACTCCGTTCACCCCTCCACTTT
TRBJ2-7 TRBD1 TRBV15 NA CATSSMGDRSYEQYF TGTGCCACCAGCAGTATGGGGGACAGATCCTACGAGCAGTACTTC
TRBJ1-1 TRBD1 TRBV27 NA CASSLTGGTEAFF TGTGCCAGCAGTCTAACAGGGGGCACTGAAGCTTTCTTT
TRBJ2-7 TRBD2 TRBV7-9 once CASSPPGLAGVKEQYF TGTGCCAGCAGCCCACCGGGACTAGCGGGAGTCAAAGAGCAGTACTTC
TRBJ1-1 NA TRBV18 NA CASSDKNTEAFF TGTGCCAGCTCAGACAAGAACACTGAAGCTTTCTTT
TRBJ2-2 TRBD1 TRBV10-1 NA CASSESTGGTGELFF TGCGCCAGCAGTGAGTCGACAGGGGGGACCGGGGAGCTGTTTTTT
TRBJ2-5 NA TRBV12-5 NA CASGPPDLAETQYF TGTGCTAGTGGTCCCCCGGACTTAGCGGAGACCCAGTACTTC
TRBJ2-1 NA TRBV7-8 NA CASSFLADSSYNEQFF TGTGCCAGCAGCTTTTTAGCCGATAGCTCCTACAATGAGCAGTTCTTC
TRBJ1-5 NA TRBV7-9 NA CASSGGSGNQPQHF TGTGCCAGCAGCGGCGGCTCGGGCAATCAGCCCCAGCATTTT
TRBJ1-2 TRBD1 TRBV11-3 NA CASSLSGTVHGYTF TGTGCCAGCAGCTTATCAGGGACAGTGCATGGCTACACCTTC
TRBJ2-5 TRBD1 TRBV9 NA CASSVEDRGFGTQYF TGTGCCAGCAGCGTAGAGGACAGGGGGTTTGGGACCCAGTACTTC
TRBJ2-7 NA TRBV2 once CASSRDGYYEQYF TGTGCCAGCTCGCGGGACGGATACTACGAGCAGTACTTC
TRBJ1-1 NA TRBV2 NA CASSPTGNTEAFF TGTGCCAGCAGCCCGACAGGGAACACTGAAGCTTTCTTT
TRBJ1-1 NA TRBV6-6 NA CASSYSISGGDEAFF TGTGCCAGCAGTTACTCGATCTCGGGGGGCGATGAAGCTTTCTTT
TRBJ1-1 TRBD1 TRBV6-1 few CASSEGMGQGDTEAFF TGTGCCAGCAGTGAAGGGATGGGACAGGGGGACACTGAAGCTTTCTTT